This paragraph reports one T cell receptor beta chain. For the second PCR, which ran for about 7 to 12 cycles, a sample-barcoded 5' primer and a J-beta primer mix were used. Via MiXCR, TCRdb re-called the 5' RACE reads, giving one row per CDR3 protein. The sample has 850,000 to 1,000,000 distinct CDR3 sequences; roughly 50% are singletons. The germline V gene encodes CDR1 KGHDR and CDR2 SFDVKD. Trimming removed 4 bases from V and 15 bases from J, with 18 bases in between. The CDR3 totals 13 residues. The data were obtained in a study of blood T cells in healthy people across ages. Sequences were obtained from blood. The chain carries TRBV24-1 and TRBJ2-1; D may correspond to TRBD1 or TRBD2 (5 bases each). The origin of this receptor is a woman aged 55-70 years in good health. This CDR3 is CATSDPGTGLGFF. The CDR3 region has the DNA TGTGCCACCAGTGACCCGGGGACGGGCCTCGGGTTCTTC.